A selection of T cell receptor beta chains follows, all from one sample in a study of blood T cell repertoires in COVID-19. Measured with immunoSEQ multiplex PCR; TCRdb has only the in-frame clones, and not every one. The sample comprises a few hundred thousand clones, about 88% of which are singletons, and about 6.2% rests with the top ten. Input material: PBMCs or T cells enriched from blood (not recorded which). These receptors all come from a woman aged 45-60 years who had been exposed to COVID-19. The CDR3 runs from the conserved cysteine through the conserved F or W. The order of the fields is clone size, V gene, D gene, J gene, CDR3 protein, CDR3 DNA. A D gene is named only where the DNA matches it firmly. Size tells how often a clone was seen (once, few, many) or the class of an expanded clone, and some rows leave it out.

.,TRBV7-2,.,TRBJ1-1,CASSLRGGHTEAFF,TGTGCCAGCAGCCTACGAGGGGGACACACTGAAGCTTTCTTT
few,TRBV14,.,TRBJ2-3,CASSQVGGITDTQYF,TGTGCCAGCAGCCAAGTGGGGGGTATAACAGATACGCAGTATTTT
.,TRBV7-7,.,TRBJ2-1,CASSFDSAHNEQFF,TGTGCCAGCAGCTTCGACAGCGCCCACAATGAGCAGTTCTTC
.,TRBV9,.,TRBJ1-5,CASSARAYQPQHF,TGTGCCAGCAGCGCTAGAGCGTATCAGCCCCAGCATTTT
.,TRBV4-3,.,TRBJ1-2,CASSHGGGGDGTYGYTF,TGCGCCAGCAGCCACGGCGGGGGCGGGGACGGGACCTATGGCTACACCTTC
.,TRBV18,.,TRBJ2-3,CASSLFPSTDTQYF,TGTGCCAGCTCACTTTTTCCTAGCACAGATACGCAGTATTTT
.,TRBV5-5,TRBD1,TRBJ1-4,CASSLDRGNEKLFF,TGTGCCAGCAGCTTAGACAGGGGTAATGAAAAACTGTTTTTT
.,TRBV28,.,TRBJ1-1,CASSLARLTEAFF,TGTGCCAGCAGTTTAGCCCGACTCACTGAAGCTTTCTTT
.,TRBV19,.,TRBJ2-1,CASSIAQASPNEQFF,TGTGCCAGTAGTATAGCCCAGGCTAGCCCCAATGAGCAGTTCTTC
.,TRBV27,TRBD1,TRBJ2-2,CASSKGQLLTTGELFF,TGTGCCAGCAGTAAGGGACAGCTTCTAACTACCGGGGAGCTGTTTTTT
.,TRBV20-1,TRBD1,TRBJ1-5,CSASGTGRGPNQPQHF,TGCAGTGCTAGTGGGACAGGACGTGGGCCCAATCAGCCCCAGCATTTT
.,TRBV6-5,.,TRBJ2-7,CASWRTVGYEQYF,TGTGCCAGCTGGAGGACGGTCGGATACGAGCAGTACTTC
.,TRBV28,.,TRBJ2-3,CASSLDIVGRAQYF,TGTGCCAGCAGTTTGGATATCGTCGGGCGGGCGCAGTATTTT
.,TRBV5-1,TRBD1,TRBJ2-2,CASSLTGGLHGELFF,TGCGCCAGCAGCCTGACAGGGGGCCTACACGGGGAGCTGTTTTTT
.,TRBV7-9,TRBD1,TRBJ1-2,CASSLAGGQGPNYGYTF,TGTGCCAGCAGCTTAGCGGGCGGACAGGGACCGAACTATGGCTACACCTTC
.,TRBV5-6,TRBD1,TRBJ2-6,CASSLRTGPSGANVLTF,TGTGCCAGCAGCTTGCGGACAGGCCCCTCTGGGGCCAACGTCCTGACTTTC
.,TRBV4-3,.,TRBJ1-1,CASSGGDGRAFF,TGCGCCAGCAGCGGAGGGGACGGTCGAGCTTTCTTT
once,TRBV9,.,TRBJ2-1,CASSVALYNEQFF,TGTGCCAGCAGCGTTGCCCTATACAATGAGCAGTTCTTC
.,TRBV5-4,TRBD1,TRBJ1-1,CASSSRSLVDRGYEAFF,TGTGCCAGCAGCTCGCGGTCCCTCGTTGACAGGGGGTATGAGGCTTTCTTT
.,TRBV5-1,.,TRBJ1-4,CASSTRLPGEKLFF,TGCGCCAGCAGCACTCGACTGCCGGGGGAAAAACTGTTTTTT